This TCR beta chain was obtained from a study of early T cells in non-severe SARS-CoV-2 infection. Study-wide background: RNA in bulk from unsorted whole blood was sequenced, and chains were unpaired. General study findings and limits: VDJdb matches were skewed toward anti-spike CD8 T cell responses.

Trimming took off 5 bases at V and 4 bases at J, with 6 bases between the two ends. CDR1 is MNHEY and CDR2 is SVGEGT in the germline V gene. CDR3 length: 12 residues. Individual cDNA molecules received unique molecular identifiers. TCRdb independently ran MiXCR on the 5' RACE reads; one entry per CDR3 protein. In the table there are tens of thousands of distinct CDR3 sequences, roughly 6% of which are singletons. The table lists this clonotype with many counts. What it binds is unknown. The receptor was derived from an adult who was a healthcare worker with PCR-confirmed SARS-CoV-2 infection or an uninfected control (not recorded which). The chain is built from TRBV6-2 or TRBV6-3 and TRBJ1-5; D not resolved. The material sequenced was whole blood. CDR3 nucleotide sequence: TGTGCCAGCAGTACCTCAAATCAGCCCCAGCATTTT. Amino acids: CASSTSNQPQHF.